The 26 T cell receptor beta chains below were found in one sample sequenced in a study of chemoradiotherapy in HPV16-positive cancers. Using immunoSEQ multiplex PCR, the repertoire was profiled, and TCRdb retains in-frame clones only, with some absent. The profile shows about 11,000 clones, around 82% of them singletons. This material was obtained from a patient who underwent chemoradiotherapy. The source is a human donor with HPV-associated anogenital cancer.

V usage is TRBV13 and J usage is TRBJ1-3; tentative D call: TRBD1 (5 bases). Germline CDR1 PRHDT, CDR2 FYEKMQ (reference sequence). The ends were cut back, 5 bases at V and 9 bases at J, with 17 bases in the middle. The CDR3 totals 14 residues. CDR3 sequence: CASSPRQGLGTIYF. The CDR3 coding sequence is TGTGCCAGCAGCCCCCGGCAGGGTCTCGGCACCATATATTTT.

The V call is TRBV28, the J call TRBJ1-5; possible D gene TRBD1, 5 bases. Germline CDR1 and CDR2: MDHEN and SYDVKM. The CDR3 runs to 13 residues. With 5 bases removed from V and 2 bases from J, the gap between germline ends came to 7 bases. The CDR3 sequence: CASSVRGNQPQHF. The CDR3 DNA sequence: TGTGCCAGCAGTGTCAGGGGCAATCAGCCCCAGCATTTT.

The table lists this clone with a count of one. The chain joins TRBV7-3 to TRBJ1-1; D may be TRBD1 (5 bases). The CDR3 runs 13 residues. Trimming cost V 2 bases and J 7 bases, with 11 bases left between them. The V gene's germline CDR1 is SGHTA and CDR2 FQGTGA. CDR3 nucleotides: TGTGCCAGCAGCTTAGCGGGGGTAGGTGAAGCTTTCTTT. Its protein product is CASSLAGVGEAFF.

This clone showed up just a few times. The J gene is TRBJ1-2, the V gene TRBV2; TRBD1 matches at 8 bases. V was clipped by 6 bases and J by 8 bases; unmatched bases: 8. The CDR3 extends over 13 amino acids. The germline V gene has CDR1 SNHLY and CDR2 FYNNEI. The CDR3 sequence: CASRGDRGGGYTF. The CDR3 bases are TGTGCCAGCAGGGGAGACAGGGGAGGCGGCTACACCTTC.

V is TRBV5-6 and J is TRBJ2-7, with 9 bases aligning to TRBD1. There are 15 residues in the CDR3. Looked up from germline, CDR1 is SGHDT and CDR2 is YYEEEE. After removal of 4 bases from V and 3 bases from J, the junction contained 8 bases not matched to a gene. CDR3 protein: CASSGPGTGSYEQYF. The DNA for the CDR3 is TGTGCCAGCAGCGGTCCCGGGACAGGGAGCTACGAGCAGTACTTC.

The rearrangement links TRBV5-8 to TRBJ1-2, with 7 bases that match TRBD1. This CDR3 comprises 15 residues. Germline values: CDR1 SGHTS, CDR2 YDEGEE. V lost 4 bases, J lost 4 bases, and 10 bases stayed unmatched. The CDR3, as DNA: TGTGCCAGCAGCCTAAGGACAGGTTCGGGCTATGGCTACACCTTC. This gives the protein CASSLRTGSGYGYTF. The whole variable domain, remainder taken from reference TRBV5-8 and TRBJ1-2, is EAGVTQSPTHLIKTRGQQATLRCSPISGHTSVYWYQQALGLGLQFLLWYDEGEERNRGNFPPRFSGRQFPNYSSELNVNALELEDSALYLCASSLRTGSGYGYTFGSGTRLTVV.

The gene calls are TRBV6-1 and TRBJ1-6; 7 bases match TRBD1. Germline loops: CDR1 MNHNS, CDR2 SASEGT. Trimming removed 2 bases from V and 8 bases from J; junction bases left unmatched: 6. This CDR3 is built from 15 residues. The DNA for the CDR3 is TGTGCCAGCAGTGAACTGACAGGGCTATATTCACCCCTCCACTTT. Residues: CASSELTGLYSPLHF.

The chain employs TRBV4-1 and TRBJ2-2; a possible D gene is TRBD2 (5 bases). CDR1 is MGHRA and CDR2 is YSYEKL in the germline V gene. V was trimmed by 4 bases and J by 5 bases, leaving 14 bases between them. CDR3 length: 15 residues. The CDR3 nucleotides read TGCGCCAGCAGCCGATTCCGGACGGGGACCGGGGAGCTGTTTTTT. It specifies CASSRFRTGTGELFF.

The chain joins TRBV9 to TRBJ1-2, with 8 bases fitting TRBD1. The CDR3 runs 15 residues. V lost 7 bases to trimming and J lost 4 bases; unmatched junction nucleotides: 12. Germline V gene lookup returns CDR1 SGDLS and CDR2 YYNGEE. The CDR3 DNA reads as TGTGCCAGCTCCCCTCGGACAGGGCCCGGCTATGGCTACACCTTC. It codes for CASSPRTGPGYGYTF.

V gene TRBV10-1 combines with J gene TRBJ1-1; D is ambiguous. Germline assignment: CDR1 WNHNN and CDR2 SYGVQD (reference sequence). CDR3 length equals 13 residues. The germline V and J ends were trimmed by 3 bases and 1 base, with 6 bases remaining between them. The CDR3 loop reads CASSDGRNTEAFF. The CDR3, as DNA: TGCGCCAGCAGTGATGGAAGGAACACTGAAGCTTTCTTT.

The chain is built from TRBV5-6 and TRBJ2-3, with a tentative D call TRBD1 (5 bases). The ends were cut back, 4 bases at V and 6 bases at J, with 12 bases in the middle. The CDR3 runs 13 residues. In germline, CDR1 is SGHDT, CDR2 YYEEEE. CDR3 amino acids: CASSRYRTDTQYF. Here the CDR3 DNA reads TGTGCCAGCAGCCGCTACAGGACCGATACGCAGTATTTT.

The chain couples TRBV30 to TRBJ1-6; D gene unclear. This CDR3 contains 14 residues. The V end was cut by 3 bases, the J end by 5 bases, with 11 bases between. CDR1 and CDR2 (germline): GTSNPN, SVGIG (reference sequence). The CDR3 DNA reads TGTGCCTGGAGCAAGGGCACCGATAATTCACCCCTCCACTTT. Translating gives CAWSKGTDNSPLHF.

This chain joins TRBV6-6 and TRBJ2-1; 13 bases fit TRBD2. CDR1 and CDR2 from the germline V gene are MNHNY and SVGAGI (reference sequence). V lost 4 bases to trimming and J lost 9 bases; unmatched junction nucleotides: 9. CDR3 length: 16 amino acids. For the CDR3, the DNA is TGTGCCAGCAGTTTCGGGACTAGCGGGGTGGAGGGTGAGCAGTTCTTC. The encoded protein is CASSFGTSGVEGEQFF.

The chain has TRBV5-1 and TRBJ2-5; D possibly corresponds to TRBD2 (5 bases). V lost 4 bases to trimming and J lost 1 base, with 14 bases between them. The CDR3 is made up of 15 amino acids. CDR1 and CDR2 (germline): SGHRS, YFSETQ. CDR3 region: CASSPNLASQETQYF. The CDR3 bases are TGCGCCAGCAGCCCCAATCTAGCCTCCCAAGAGACCCAGTACTTC.

The chain has TRBV27 and TRBJ2-5; D might be TRBD2 (6 bases). CDR1 MNHEY and CDR2 SMNVEV come from the germline V gene (reference sequence). The CDR3 runs to 14 residues. The V gene lost 6 bases and the J gene lost 2 bases, with 13 bases spanning the gap. The CDR3 DNA follows: TGTGCCAGCAGGTCAGCGGGCAGTCAAGAGACCCAGTACTTC. Translating it yields CASRSAGSQETQYF.

The V call is TRBV19, the J call TRBJ1-2; 8 bases fit TRBD1. The CDR3 runs 13 residues. The J segment lost 3 bases and the V segment lost 5 bases, leaving 2 bases of the junction unmatched. CDR1 and CDR2 (germline): LNHDA, SQIVND (reference sequence). The CDR3 nucleotides are TGTGCCAGTAGTGCGGACAGGGACTATGGCTACACCTTC. This codes for CASSADRDYGYTF.

This chain connects TRBV19 to TRBJ2-3; 7 bases map to TRBD2. In germline, CDR1 is LNHDA, CDR2 SQIVND (reference sequence). The CDR3 loop spans 15 amino acids. J gave up 6 bases and V 3 bases, and 9 bases lay outside the gene matches. The CDR3 loop is CASSIAASGGDTQYF. The CDR3 DNA reads TGTGCCAGTAGTATTGCGGCTAGCGGAGGGGATACGCAGTATTTT.

This chain connects TRBV9 to TRBJ2-7; D uncertain. CDR3 length: 16 amino acids. Per the germline V gene, CDR1 is SGDLS and CDR2 is YYNGEE. Trimming took off 0 bases at V and 3 bases at J, with 16 bases between the two ends. CDR3 nucleotide sequence: TGTGCCAGCAGCGTAGCGCCACACAGACCCTACTACGAGCAGTACTTC. It encodes CASSVAPHRPYYEQYF. The variable domain in full, completed from reference TRBV9 and TRBJ2-7, reads DSGVTQTPKHLITATGQRVTLRCSPRSGDLSVYWYQQSLDQGLQFLIQYYNGEERAKGNILERFSAQQFPDLHSELNLSSLELGDSALYFCASSVAPHRPYYEQYFGPGTRLTVT.

This chain links TRBV11-2 with TRBJ2-7; D gene ambiguous. Per the germline V gene, CDR1 is SGHAT and CDR2 is FQNNGV. The germline V and J ends were trimmed by 1 base and 3 bases, with 13 bases remaining between them. The CDR3 is 15 residues long. CDR3 in DNA: TGTGCCAGCAGCTTAGGCACGGCTATGGGCTACGAGCAGTACTTC. This encodes CASSLGTAMGYEQYF.

CDR3 in DNA: TGCGCCAGCAGCTTTTACTCCGGCGGGGAGCTGTTTTTT. Protein product: CASSFYSGGELFF. The chain recombines TRBV5-1 with TRBJ2-2; unclear D gene. Germline V CDR1 and CDR2: SGHRS, YFSETQ. Trimming removed 2 bases at V and 7 bases at J, with 9 bases between. The CDR3 length is 13 residues.

This sequence joins TRBV19 and TRBJ2-1; D is uncertain. The CDR3 extends over 14 amino acids. CDR1 LNHDA and CDR2 SQIVND come from the germline V gene (reference sequence). V was clipped by 7 bases and J by 0 bases, with 10 bases between them. Here the CDR3 reads CASTDSSSYNEQFF. In nucleotides, the CDR3 is TGTGCCAGTACTGACTCAAGCTCCTACAATGAGCAGTTCTTC.

This clone has only one observation. V usage is TRBV19 and J usage is TRBJ1-2, with a tentative D call TRBD1 (5 bases). CDR3 length: 12 residues. Germline values: CDR1 LNHDA, CDR2 SQIVND (reference sequence). V lost 3 bases and J 7 bases, leaving 9 bases between the germline ends. The CDR3 DNA follows: TGTGCCAGTAGTATTTCGGGGGTTGGCTACACCTTC. Encoded protein: CASSISGVGYTF.

The V gene is TRBV18, the J gene TRBJ2-7, with D perhaps TRBD1 (7 bases). Trimming pared 6 bases from V and 5 bases from J, leaving 17 bases between. Germline V gene sequence: CDR1 KGHSH, CDR2 LQKENI. The CDR3 runs 14 residues. The CDR3 is CASSPLLRGDEQYF. CDR3 in DNA: TGTGCCAGCTCCCCTCTCCTCAGGGGGGACGAGCAGTACTTC.

The chain is built from TRBV2 and TRBJ2-2; 7 bases line up with TRBD1. The length of the CDR3 is 13 residues. Looked up from germline, CDR1 is SNHLY and CDR2 is FYNNEI. V was pared by 6 bases and J by 3 bases, with 1 base of the junction left unmatched. CDR3 in DNA: TGTGCCAGCAGAGACAGGGACACCGGGGAGCTGTTTTTT. Protein sequence: CASRDRDTGELFF. The full variable domain, completed using reference TRBV2 and TRBJ2-2, is EPEVTQTPSHQVTQMGQEVILRCVPISNHLYFYWYRQILGQKVEFLVSFYNNEISEKSEIFDDQFSVERPDGSNFTLKIRSTKLEDSAMYFCASRDRDTGELFFGEGSRLTVL.

The V call is TRBV28, the J call TRBJ1-1; D is undetermined. The germline V and J ends were trimmed by 5 bases and 0 bases, with 7 bases remaining between them. Germline lookup yields CDR1 MDHEN and CDR2 SYDVKM. The CDR3 contains 13 residues. The CDR3 nucleotides read TGTGCCAGCAGTCGCCCAATGAACACTGAAGCTTTCTTT. This encodes CASSRPMNTEAFF.

V usage is TRBV5-1 and J usage is TRBJ1-1; TRBD1 might be the D (6 bases). The CDR3 length is 14 residues. V was pared by 0 bases and J by 4 bases, with 10 bases between. CDR1 and CDR2 from the germline V gene are SGHRS and YFSETQ. The CDR3 nucleotides are TGCGCCAGCAGCTTGGCAACAGGGAGCACTGAAGCTTTCTTT. Its protein product is CASSLATGSTEAFF.